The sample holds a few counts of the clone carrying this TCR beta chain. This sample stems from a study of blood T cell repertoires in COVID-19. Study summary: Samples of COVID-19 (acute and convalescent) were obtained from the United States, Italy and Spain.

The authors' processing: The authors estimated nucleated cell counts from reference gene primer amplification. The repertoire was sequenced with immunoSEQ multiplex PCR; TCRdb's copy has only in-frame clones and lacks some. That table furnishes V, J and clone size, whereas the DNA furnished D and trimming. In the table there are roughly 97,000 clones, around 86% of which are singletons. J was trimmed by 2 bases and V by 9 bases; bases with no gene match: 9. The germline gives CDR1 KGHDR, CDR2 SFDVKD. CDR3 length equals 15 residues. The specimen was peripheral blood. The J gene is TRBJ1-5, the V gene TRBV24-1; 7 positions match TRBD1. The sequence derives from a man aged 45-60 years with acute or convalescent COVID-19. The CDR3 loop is CATGEDRAGNQPQHF. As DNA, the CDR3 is TGTGCCACCGGGGAAGACAGGGCGGGCAATCAGCCCCAGCATTTT.